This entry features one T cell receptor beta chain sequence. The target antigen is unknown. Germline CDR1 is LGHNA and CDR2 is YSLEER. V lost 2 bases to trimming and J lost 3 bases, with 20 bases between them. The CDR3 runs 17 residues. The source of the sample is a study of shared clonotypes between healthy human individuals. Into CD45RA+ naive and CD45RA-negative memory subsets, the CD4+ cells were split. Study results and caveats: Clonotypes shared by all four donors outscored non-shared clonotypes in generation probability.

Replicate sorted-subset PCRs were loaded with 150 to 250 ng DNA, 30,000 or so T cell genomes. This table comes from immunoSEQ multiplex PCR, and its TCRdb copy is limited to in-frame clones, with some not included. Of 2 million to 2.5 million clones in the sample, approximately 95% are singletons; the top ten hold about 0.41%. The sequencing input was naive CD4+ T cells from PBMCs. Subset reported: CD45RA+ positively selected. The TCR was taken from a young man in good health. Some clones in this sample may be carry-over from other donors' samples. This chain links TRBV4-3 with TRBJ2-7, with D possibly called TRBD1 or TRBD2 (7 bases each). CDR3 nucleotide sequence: TGCGCCAGCAGCCAACAACAGGGGAGGGGCCCTGACTACGAGCAGTACTTC. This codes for CASSQQQGRGPDYEQYF.